This T cell receptor (beta chain) was identified in a study of cytomegalovirus exposure and HLA in healthy donors. Study-level findings and limits: Further analysis, carried out later, found HLA-associated TCR beta chains more clonally expanded than equally common other chains.

Both 60 Vbeta primers and 13 Jbeta primers went into the PCR. Data came from immunoSEQ multiplex PCR; TCRdb stores just in-frame clones and leaves some out. This table has over 150,000 clones, approximately 80% appearing once. Worth noting for this clone: What it binds is unknown.

The CDR3 loop spans 16 amino acids. CDR1 and CDR2 from the germline V gene are MNHEY and SMNVEV (reference sequence). V shed 7 bases and J shed 1 base, with 17 bases lying between them. The chain uses TRBV27 and TRBJ1-5, with TRBD1 as a possible D gene (6 bases). The receptor was isolated from a woman aged 25 to 39 in good health and CMV-seronegative. The sample consisted of PBMCs. CDR3 sequence: CASTPSAGDSNQPQHF. The CDR3 bases are TGTGCCAGCACCCCATCTGCAGGGGACAGCAATCAGCCCCAGCATTTT.